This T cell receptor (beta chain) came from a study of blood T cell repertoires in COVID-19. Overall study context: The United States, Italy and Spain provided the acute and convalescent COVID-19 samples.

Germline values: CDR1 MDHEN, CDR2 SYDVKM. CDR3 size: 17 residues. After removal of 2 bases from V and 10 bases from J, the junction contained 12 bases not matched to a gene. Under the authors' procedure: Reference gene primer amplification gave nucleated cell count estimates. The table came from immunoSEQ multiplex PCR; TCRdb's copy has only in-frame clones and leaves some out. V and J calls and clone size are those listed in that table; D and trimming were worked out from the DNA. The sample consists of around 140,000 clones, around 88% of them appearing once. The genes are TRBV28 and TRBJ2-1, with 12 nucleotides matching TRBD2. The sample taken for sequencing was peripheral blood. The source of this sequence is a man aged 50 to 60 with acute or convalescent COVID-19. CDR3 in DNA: TGTGCCAGCAGTTTACGGGGGCTAGCGGGAGGGCCAGGGGAGCAGTTCTTC. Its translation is CASSLRGLAGGPGEQFF.